The sample holds a few counts of the clone carrying this TCR beta chain. Its antigen is still unknown. The sample comes from a study of identical twins. Points from the study as a whole: Reduced insertions were recorded for abundant cord blood beta clonotypes, with no such pattern in memory repertoires. When twins shared out-of-frame alpha sequences, those sequences had excess low generation probability. Zero-insertion analyses might be partly confounded by invariant T cells like MAIT and iNKT.

Trimming removed 3 bases from V and 2 bases from J; junction bases left unmatched: 4. The germline V gene has CDR1 KGHDR and CDR2 SFDVKD. The CDR3 sequence is 15 residues long. Carrying unique molecular identifiers, the cDNA also gained a universal primer site through template switching. Each CDR3 protein is one row after TCRdb ran MiXCR on the 5' RACE reads. The sample lists approximately 350,000 distinct CDR3 sequences, 9% to 15% occurring once. These same data were also listed under a study on yellow fever vaccine responses in identical twins.

The rearrangement joins TRBV24-1 to TRBJ2-3; 7 bases map to TRBD2. The sequence derives from a woman between 18 and 29 years old in good health. Specimen: CD8+ T cells sorted from blood. The CDR3 DNA sequence: TGTGCCACCAGTGATCCCGGGACTAACACAGATACGCAGTATTTT. Translating it yields CATSDPGTNTDTQYF.